This T cell receptor (beta chain) was captured in a study of T cells in Graves' hyperthyroidism and ophthalmopathy. Study results and limitations: Blood also showed most of the thyroid clonotypes that were expanded above 0.001.

Regarding this clonotype: Its antigen is still unknown.

Disease lasting under 3 months, a NOSPECS grade of at least 4, and a Clinical Activity Score of at least 3 were features of the ophthalmopathy patients. The V and J ends lost 3 bases and 1 base respectively, with 7 bases between them. The CDR3 totals 15 residues. Germline V gene lookup returns CDR1 SEHNR and CDR2 FQNEAQ (reference sequence). TCR beta CDR3 regions were amplified from RNA transcripts. First-round RT-PCR of the TCR CDR3 relied on the HTBI primer set. TCRdb used MiXCR to reprocess the multiplex PCR reads, holding one entry per CDR3 protein. The sample has 400,000 or so distinct CDR3 sequences, more than 13% seen once.

This clonotype was obtained from a middle-aged man with Graves' ophthalmopathy. The specimen was blood. The J gene is TRBJ2-6, the V gene TRBV7-9; no clear D gene. DNA for the CDR3: TGTGCCAGCAGCTTGAGTCTATCTGGGGCCAACGTCCTGACTTTC. Translated: CASSLSLSGANVLTF.